A selection of T cell receptor beta chains follows, all from one sample in a study of blood T cell repertoires in COVID-19. Here immunoSEQ multiplex PCR was the method, and the copy in TCRdb shows in-frame clones only, minus some. In the table there are tens of thousands of clones, under 90% of which are singletons. The sequencing input was peripheral blood. These receptor sequences come from a human donor with active COVID-19. The donor label of this sample is uncertain. The CDR3 runs from the conserved cysteine through the conserved F or W. Fields, in order: D gene, J gene, V gene, clone size, CDR3 protein, CDR3 DNA. D genes are given only for firm matches. Size values are once, few and many counts, or a class for expanded clones, and some rows have none.

>TRBD1|TRBJ2-1|TRBV24-1|NA
CATSDFRTGRSYNEQFF
TGTGCCACCAGTGATTTCCGGACAGGGCGCTCCTACAATGAGCAGTTCTTC
>TRBD2|TRBJ2-5|TRBV11-2|NA
CASSLVAGGQETQYF
TGTGCCAGCAGCTTGGTAGCGGGGGGGCAAGAGACCCAGTACTTC
>NA|TRBJ2-1|TRBV27|NA
CASSFRAASYNEQFF
TGTGCCAGCAGTTTTCGAGCGGCCTCCTACAATGAGCAGTTCTTC
>TRBD1|TRBJ1-1|TRBV6-5|NA
CASSYRGRSTEAFF
TGTGCCAGCAGCTACAGGGGGCGTAGCACTGAAGCTTTCTTT
>NA|TRBJ1-6|TRBV11-2|few
CASSPQRSDSPLHF
TGTGCCAGCAGCCCCCAGAGGTCAGATTCACCCCTCCACTTT
>TRBD1|TRBJ1-2|TRBV20-1|NA
CSASTGGGGDYGYTF
TGCAGTGCTAGTACAGGGGGCGGGGGCGACTATGGCTACACCTTC
>NA|TRBJ1-3|TRBV7-6|NA
CASSLGQPTGSGNTIYF
TGTGCCAGCAGCTTAGGACAGCCCACCGGCTCTGGAAACACCATATATTTT
>TRBD2|TRBJ2-7|TRBV5-1|NA
CASSLSGGPYEQYF
TGCGCCAGCAGCTTGTCGGGGGGGCCGTACGAGCAGTACTTC
>NA|TRBJ2-5|TRBV7-8|NA
CASSLVQGQETQYF
TGTGCCAGCAGCTTAGTACAGGGACAAGAGACCCAGTACTTC
>TRBD1|TRBJ1-2|TRBV4-3|NA
CASSRITGGSHGYTF
TGCGCCAGCAGCCGCATAACAGGGGGCTCTCATGGCTACACCTTC
>TRBD1|TRBJ1-1|TRBV18|NA
CASSPQAGGVHTEAFF
TGTGCCAGCTCACCGCAAGCAGGGGGCGTTCACACTGAAGCTTTCTTT
>NA|TRBJ1-6|TRBV5-6|once
CASSLDPSSYNSPLHF
TGTGCCAGCAGCTTGGACCCTAGCTCCTATAATTCACCCCTCCACTTT
>NA|TRBJ2-1|TRBV9|NA
CASSVSSLAYNEQFF
TGTGCCAGCAGCGTAAGTAGCCTAGCGTATAATGAGCAGTTCTTC
>TRBD1|TRBJ1-2|TRBV29-1|once
CSVGPPWTGQMTNYGYTF
TGCAGCGTTGGGCCTCCCTGGACGGGACAGATGACTAACTATGGCTACACCTTC
>TRBD2|TRBJ2-3|TRBV25-1|NA
CASSVAGGPDTQYF
TGTGCCAGCAGTGTTGCGGGGGGGCCGGATACGCAGTATTTT
>NA|TRBJ2-3|TRBV7-2|NA
CASRFGGPTDTQYF
TGTGCCAGCAGATTCGGGGGACCCACAGATACGCAGTATTTT
>TRBD1|TRBJ1-1|TRBV19|NA
CASSKGQGTEAFF
TGTGCCAGTAGTAAGGGACAGGGGACTGAAGCTTTCTTT
>TRBD1|TRBJ2-7|TRBV9|few
CASSGQGGYEQYF
TGTGCCAGCTCCGGACAGGGCGGGTACGAGCAGTACTTC
>NA|TRBJ1-4|TRBV7-6|NA
CASSLRQGGPTTNEKLFF
TGTGCCAGCAGCCTACGGCAGGGCGGCCCCACAACTAATGAAAAACTGTTTTTT
>TRBD1|TRBJ2-7|TRBV5-6|NA
CASGAEGQSFPYEQYF
TGTGCCAGCGGGGCAGAGGGACAGTCTTTTCCCTACGAGCAGTACTTC
>TRBD2|TRBJ2-3|TRBV18|NA
CASSRSAGDTQYF
TGTGCCAGCTCACGTTCAGCGGGGGATACGCAGTATTTT
>NA|TRBJ1-2|TRBV9|NA
CASSSPQGKDSMSYTF
TGTGCCAGCAGCTCCCCCCAGGGGAAGGATTCTATGAGCTACACCTTC
>NA|TRBJ1-3|TRBV2|NA
CASSGDILSGNTIYF
TGTGCCAGCAGTGGGGACATCCTCTCTGGAAACACCATATATTTT
>TRBD1|TRBJ1-2|TRBV6-2/TRBV6-3|NA
CASSYLTGTERIYGYTF
TGTGCCAGCAGTTACTTGACCGGGACAGAACGTATCTATGGCTACACCTTC
>NA|TRBJ1-6|TRBV4-2|few
CASSQAYRNSPLHF
TGTGCCAGCAGCCAAGCCTACAGAAATTCACCCCTCCACTTT
>NA|TRBJ1-4|TRBV5-5|NA
CASSLLEGRLEKLFF
TGTGCCAGCAGCTTGTTGGAGGGTCGACTCGAAAAACTGTTTTTT
>NA|TRBJ1-2|TRBV6-1|NA
CASSEAQRVANYGYTF
TGTGCCAGCAGTGAAGCGCAGAGGGTGGCTAACTATGGCTACACCTTC
>TRBD2|TRBJ2-3|TRBV7-6|NA
CASSPTSGGLSDTQYF
TGTGCCAGCAGCCCAACTAGCGGGGGGTTATCAGATACGCAGTATTTT
>TRBD2|TRBJ2-1|TRBV7-8|NA
CASRETSGGTSSYNEQFF
TGTGCCAGCAGGGAAACTAGCGGGGGGACGAGCTCCTACAATGAGCAGTTCTTC
>TRBD2|TRBJ2-6|TRBV2|NA
CASSVLAGGYSGANVLTF
TGTGCCAGCAGTGTCCTTGCGGGGGGTTACTCTGGGGCCAACGTCCTGACTTTC